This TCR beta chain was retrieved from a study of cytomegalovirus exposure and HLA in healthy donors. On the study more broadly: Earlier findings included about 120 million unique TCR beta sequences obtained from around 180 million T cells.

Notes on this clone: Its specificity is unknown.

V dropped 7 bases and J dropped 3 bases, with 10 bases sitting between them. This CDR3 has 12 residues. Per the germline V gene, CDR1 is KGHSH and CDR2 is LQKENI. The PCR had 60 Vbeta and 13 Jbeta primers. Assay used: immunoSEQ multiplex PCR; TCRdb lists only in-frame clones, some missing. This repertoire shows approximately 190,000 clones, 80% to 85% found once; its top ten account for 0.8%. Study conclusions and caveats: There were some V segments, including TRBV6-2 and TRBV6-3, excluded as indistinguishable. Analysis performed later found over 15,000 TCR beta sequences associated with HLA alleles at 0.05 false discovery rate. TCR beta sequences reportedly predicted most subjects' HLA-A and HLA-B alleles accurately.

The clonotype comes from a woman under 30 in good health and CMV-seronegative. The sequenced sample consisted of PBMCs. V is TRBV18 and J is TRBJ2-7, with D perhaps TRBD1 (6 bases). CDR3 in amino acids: CASLEQGYEQYF. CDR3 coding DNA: TGTGCCAGCTTAGAACAGGGCTACGAGCAGTACTTC.